The 21 T cell receptor beta chains below all came from one sample that was sequenced in a study of OX40 agonist ivuxolimab in advanced cancers. Assay used: immunoSEQ multiplex PCR; TCRdb lists only in-frame clones, some missing. Of tens of thousands of clones listed, 80% to 90% are singletons. This specimen consisted of CD4+ or CD8+ T cells sorted from blood, obtained in a trial of the OX40 agonist ivuxolimab. The origin of the receptors is an adult with an advanced solid tumor such as melanoma, head and neck, liver or kidney cancer.

This chain connects TRBV7-2 to TRBJ1-5; perhaps TRBD1 as D (6 bases). There are 16 residues in the CDR3. Per the germline V gene, CDR1 is SGHTA and CDR2 is FQGNSA. V was cut by 4 bases and J by 4 bases, with 17 bases left in between. The CDR3 coding sequence is TGTGCCAGCAGCTCAGAGGCAGGGGTAAGGAATCAGCCCCAGCATTTT. Its protein product is CASSSEAGVRNQPQHF.

The chain combines TRBV28 with TRBJ2-2; D may match TRBD1 or TRBD2 (5 bases each). V was shortened by 2 bases and J by 9 bases, with 7 bases between the two germline ends. This CDR3 spans 12 amino acids. The V gene's germline CDR1 is MDHEN and CDR2 SYDVKM. The CDR3 spells CASSLGGRELFF. CDR3 DNA sequence: TGTGCCAGCAGTTTAGGGGGTAGGGAGCTGTTTTTT.

V and J are TRBV2 and TRBJ2-7, with 8 bases matching TRBD2. V was clipped by 3 bases and J by 0 bases; unmatched bases: 4. The CDR3 totals 15 residues. Germline V gene lookup returns CDR1 SNHLY and CDR2 FYNNEI. CDR3 DNA: TGTGCCAGCAGTGAGGTACGGGGGGGCTCCTACGAGCAGTACTTC. Translated, it gives CASSEVRGGSYEQYF.

This clone was counted between two and nine times. This chain's CDR3 is CASSLDRNTQYF. The CDR3 DNA reads TGTGCCAGCAGCTTAGATAGGAATACGCAGTATTTT. The chain is built from TRBV11-2 and TRBJ2-3, with D unclear. Trimming shortened V by 0 bases and J by 7 bases, and 5 bases separated the two germline ends. The germline CDR1 and CDR2 sequences are SGHAT and FQNNGV. The CDR3 has 12 residues. The full variable domain, rest sourced from reference TRBV11-2 and TRBJ2-3, is EAGVAQSPRYKIIEKRQSVAFWCNPISGHATLYWYQQILGQGPKLLIQFQNNGVVDDSQLPKDRFSAERLKGVDSTLKIQPAKLEDSAVYLCASSLDRNTQYFGPGTRLTVL.

The rearrangement links TRBV5-1 to TRBJ2-6, with D possibly being TRBD2 (5 bases). Germline V gene sequence: CDR1 SGHRS, CDR2 YFSETQ. V was cut by 0 bases and J by 2 bases, with 6 bases left in between. This CDR3 is built from 15 residues. The CDR3 bases are TGCGCCAGCAGCTTGGGAGGGACTGGGGCCAACGTCCTGACTTTC. It specifies CASSLGGTGANVLTF. The full variable domain, in which reference TRBV5-1 and TRBJ2-6 provide the parts outside the CDR3, is KAGVTQTPRYLIKTRGQQVTLSCSPISGHRSVSWYQQTPGQGLQFLFEYFSETQRNKGNFPGRFSGRQFSNSRSEMNVSTLELGDSALYLCASSLGGTGANVLTFGAGSRLTVL.

V and J are TRBV7-9 and TRBJ2-7; no definite D call. Germline V gene data show CDR1 as SEHNR and CDR2 as FQNEAQ (reference sequence). The germline V and J ends were trimmed by 2 bases and 2 bases, with 16 bases remaining between them. The length of the CDR3 is 16 residues. CDR3 sequence: CASSLLGRHKTYEQYF. CDR3 DNA sequence: TGTGCCAGCAGCTTATTGGGCAGGCACAAGACCTACGAGCAGTACTTC.

This clone was seen more than once but under ten times. The V gene is TRBV27, the J gene TRBJ1-1; D gene ambiguous. Germline V gene data show CDR1 as MNHEY and CDR2 as SMNVEV (reference sequence). The CDR3 runs 15 residues. V lost 2 bases and J lost 4, with 14 bases in between. The CDR3 loop is CASSLNVGWATEAFF. Written as DNA, the CDR3 is TGTGCCAGCAGTTTAAATGTTGGTTGGGCCACTGAAGCTTTCTTT.

J is TRBJ2-7 and V is TRBV5-6; no firm D call. CDR1 and CDR2 from the germline V gene are SGHDT and YYEEEE. Trimming pared 1 base from V and 0 bases from J, leaving 11 bases between. The CDR3 covers 15 residues. Here the CDR3 DNA reads TGTGCCAGCAGCTTGCTGCCGCTAAGCTCCTACGAGCAGTACTTC. Translating gives CASSLLPLSSYEQYF.

This clone is medium-sized by share. V is TRBV30 and J is TRBJ1-6, with 7 bases aligning to TRBD1. Trimming at V came to 5 bases and at J to 6 bases, leaving 4 bases not matched to a gene. CDR3 length equals 13 residues. Germline V gives CDR1 GTSNPN, CDR2 SVGIG (reference sequence). The CDR3 protein is CAWDRAANSPLHF. CDR3 in DNA: TGTGCCTGGGACAGGGCTGCTAATTCACCCCTCCACTTT. Using reference TRBV30 and TRBJ1-6 for the parts outside the CDR3, the full variable domain is SQTIHQWPATLVQPVGSPLSLECTVEGTSNPNLYWYRQAAGRGLQLLFYSVGIGQISSEVPQNLSASRPQDRQFILSSKKLLLSDSGFYLCAWDRAANSPLHFGNGTRLTVT.

The gene calls are TRBV10-3 and TRBJ1-2, with D tentatively TRBD1 (6 bases). The V gene's germline CDR1 is ENHRY and CDR2 SYGVKD. The CDR3 sequence is 13 residues long. With 3 bases removed from V and 4 bases from J, the gap between germline ends came to 9 bases. The CDR3 DNA is TGTGCCATCAGTGACAGGGGCAGCTATGGCTACACCTTC. It encodes CAISDRGSYGYTF.

This clone appeared a single time. V usage is TRBV19 and J usage is TRBJ1-1; D may be TRBD1 (5 bases). The germline V gene has CDR1 LNHDA and CDR2 SQIVND (reference sequence). Trimming took 1 base from V and 6 from J, leaving 6 bases between them. The CDR3 runs 12 residues. CDR3 in amino acids: CASSIAGAEAFF. CDR3 coding DNA: TGTGCCAGTAGTATAGCGGGGGCTGAAGCTTTCTTT.

This clone was detected a few times. The chain has TRBV2 and TRBJ1-5; the D gene is possibly TRBD1 (5 bases). The CDR3 spans 12 residues. Germline V gene lookup returns CDR1 SNHLY and CDR2 FYNNEI. V lost 2 bases to trimming and J lost 9 bases, with 8 bases between them. The chain's CDR3 is CASSEQGAPQHF. In nucleotides, the CDR3 is TGTGCCAGCAGTGAACAGGGCGCGCCCCAGCATTTT. Variable domain in full (rest from reference TRBV2 and TRBJ1-5): EPEVTQTPSHQVTQMGQEVILRCVPISNHLYFYWYRQILGQKVEFLVSFYNNEISEKSEIFDDQFSVERPDGSNFTLKIRSTKLEDSAMYFCASSEQGAPQHFGDGTRLSIL.

Concerning this clone: At one of its ends the junction is not consistent with the germline gene, which may arise from a read error. This sequence joins TRBV7-6 and TRBJ2-1; 7 bases map to TRBD2. The CDR3 extends over 14 amino acids. Germline V gene data show CDR1 as SGHVS and CDR2 as FNYEAQ. CDR3 sequence reads: CASSLAGWDNEQFF. CDR3 in DNA: TGTGCCAGCAGTTTAGCGGGCTGGGACAATGAGCAGTTCTTC.

The chain has TRBV27 and TRBJ2-2; TRBD2 is a possible D gene (5 bases). The CDR3 is 15 amino acids. Germline CDR1 MNHEY, CDR2 SMNVEV (reference sequence). The germline V and J ends were trimmed by 7 bases and 0 bases, with 12 bases remaining between them. CDR3 amino acids: CASTKSLANTGELFF. CDR3 DNA sequence: TGTGCCAGCACAAAGTCACTAGCGAACACCGGGGAGCTGTTTTTT.

This clone was seen a few times. The V gene is TRBV7-3, the J gene TRBJ1-1; D is possibly TRBD1 (6 bases). Trimming shortened V by 5 bases and J by 9 bases, and 16 bases separated the two germline ends. This CDR3 has 13 residues. Germline V gene sequence: CDR1 SGHTA, CDR2 FQGTGA. CDR3 sequence: CASSPDRRQQAFF. The CDR3 DNA follows: TGTGCCAGCAGCCCTGACAGGCGCCAGCAAGCTTTCTTT. The whole variable domain, remainder taken from reference TRBV7-3 and TRBJ1-1, is GAGVSQTPSNKVTEKGKYVELRCDPISGHTALYWYRQSLGQGPEFLIYFQGTGAADDSGLPNDRFFAVRPEGSVSTLKIQRTERGDSAVYLCASSPDRRQQAFFGQGTRLTVV.

The chain joins TRBV2 to TRBJ2-5; 12 bases agree with TRBD2. The CDR3 consists of 14 residues. The V gene's germline CDR1 is SNHLY and CDR2 FYNNEI. V gave up 8 bases and J gave up 4 bases; unmatched junction bases: 5. CDR3 residues: CASLASGGAETQYF. In DNA form, the CDR3 reads TGTGCCAGCTTAGCTAGCGGGGGGGCAGAGACCCAGTACTTC.

The V gene is TRBV29-1, the J gene TRBJ2-5, with TRBD1 matching over 7 bases. J was trimmed by 1 base and V by 6 bases; bases with no gene match: 11. The germline V gene encodes CDR1 SQVTM and CDR2 ANQGSEA. CDR3 length: 15 residues. The CDR3 sequence is CSVRQGATPQETQYF. In DNA form, the CDR3 reads TGCAGCGTGAGACAGGGCGCTACCCCCCAAGAGACCCAGTACTTC.

This clone has only a few counts. The chain carries TRBV28 and TRBJ1-2, with D unclear. CDR1 and CDR2 (germline): MDHEN, SYDVKM. This CDR3 has 12 residues. Trimming took off 3 bases at V and 3 bases at J, with 5 bases between the two ends. Here the CDR3 reads CASSLAHYGYTF. The CDR3 coding sequence is TGTGCCAGCAGTTTGGCACACTATGGCTACACCTTC.

The count of this clone is one. The rearrangement links TRBV9 to TRBJ1-2; no firm D call. The CDR3 spans 14 residues. V lost 4 bases and J 2 bases, leaving 12 bases between the germline ends. The germline CDR1 and CDR2 sequences are SGDLS and YYNGEE. In DNA, the CDR3 is TGTGCCAGCAGCCCTAGGGAGGGCAACTATGGCTACACCTTC. Translating gives CASSPREGNYGYTF.

Only one count was recorded for this clone. The chain employs TRBV10-2 and TRBJ2-3, with 8 bases fitting TRBD2. The length of the CDR3 is 15 residues. J was trimmed by 1 base and V by 6 bases; bases with no gene match: 6. CDR1 and CDR2 from the germline V gene are WSHSY and SAAADI. CDR3 bases: TGCGCCAGCAGCAGAGCGGGGGTCGGCACAGATACGCAGTATTTT. It specifies CASSRAGVGTDTQYF.

The rearrangement links TRBV6-1 to TRBJ1-6, with D uncertain. The CDR3 has 20 residues. The germline V and J ends were trimmed by 1 base and 0 bases, with 19 bases remaining between them. From germline, CDR1 is MNHNS and CDR2 SASEGT. The CDR3 region is CASSEGQDPHLSSYNSPLHF. The CDR3 nucleotides read TGTGCCAGCAGTGAAGGGCAGGACCCACACCTAAGCTCCTATAATTCACCCCTCCACTTT.